Following are 10 T cell receptor beta chains from one sample sequenced in a study of OX40 agonist ivuxolimab in advanced cancers. The protocol was immunoSEQ multiplex PCR, while the TCRdb copy is restricted to in-frame clones and leaves out a portion. The sample contains some 84,000 clones, 89% of which appear only once. The sample here was CD4+ or CD8+ T cells sorted from blood, taken in a trial of the OX40 agonist ivuxolimab. The receptor set was obtained from an adult with an advanced solid tumor such as melanoma, head and neck, liver or kidney cancer.

This clone was seen more than once but under ten times. V gene TRBV19 combines with J gene TRBJ1-5; 7 positions match TRBD1. CDR1 is LNHDA, CDR2 SQIVND, per germline (reference sequence). The trim removed 0 bases at V and 4 bases at J, leaving 3 bases unmatched. This CDR3 comprises 15 residues. The CDR3 DNA sequence: TGTGCCAGTAGTATAGAAGGGGGCCGAAATCAGCCCCAGCATTTT. It yields the protein CASSIEGGRNQPQHF.

The chain joins TRBV7-9 to TRBJ1-1, with D unresolved. This CDR3 has 11 residues. Germline V gene sequence: CDR1 SEHNR, CDR2 FQNEAQ (reference sequence). Between the trimmed V and J ends, which lost 1 base and 11 bases, there was a span of 8 bases. CDR3 residues: CASSLGGIAFF. The CDR3 nucleotides read TGTGCCAGCAGCTTAGGGGGTATTGCTTTCTTT.

The chain has TRBV10-2 and TRBJ1-2, with D unclear. The CDR3 extends over 12 amino acids. V was trimmed by 9 bases and J by 3 bases, leaving 11 bases between them. The germline CDR1 and CDR2 sequences are WSHSY and SAAADI. Here the CDR3 reads CASLEGDYGYTF. CDR3 DNA: TGCGCCAGTCTCGAGGGAGACTATGGCTACACCTTC.

The V call is TRBV28, the J call TRBJ2-3, with 9 positions matching TRBD1. The germline gives CDR1 MDHEN, CDR2 SYDVKM. Trimming at V came to 5 bases and at J to 2 bases, leaving 14 bases not matched to a gene. This CDR3 has 18 residues. This CDR3 is CASSLGQGGRGVTDTQYF. In nucleotides, the CDR3 is TGTGCCAGCAGTCTGGGACAGGGCGGTCGTGGCGTCACAGATACGCAGTATTTT.

This clone was recorded once. This chain uses TRBV7-6 with TRBJ2-3, with 8 bases lining up with TRBD2. The V gene end was trimmed by 4 bases and the J gene end by 3 bases; junction bases not matched to a gene: 12. This CDR3 has 17 amino acids. The V gene's germline CDR1 is SGHVS and CDR2 FNYEAQ. In DNA, the CDR3 is TGTGCCAGCAGCTCCCGATACGGCGGGAGGAGAACAGATACGCAGTATTTT. It specifies CASSSRYGGRRTDTQYF.

J is TRBJ1-1 and V is TRBV19, with TRBD1 matching over 7 bases. The CDR3 has 18 residues. Germline V gene lookup returns CDR1 LNHDA and CDR2 SQIVND (reference sequence). V lost 1 base, J lost 0 bases, and 11 bases stayed unmatched. The CDR3 DNA reads TGTGCCAGTAGTATAGCCCTCTACCGGACAGGAATGAACACTGAAGCTTTCTTT. Its translation: CASSIALYRTGMNTEAFF. The whole variable domain, remainder taken from reference TRBV19 and TRBJ1-1, is DGGITQSPKYLFRKEGQNVTLSCEQNLNHDAMYWYRQDPGQGLRLIYYSQIVNDFQKGDIAEGYSVSREKKESFPLTVTSAQKNPTAFYLCASSIALYRTGMNTEAFFGQGTRLTVV.

This chain joins TRBV28 and TRBJ1-5; D is unclear. V lost 2 bases and J lost 2, with 10 bases in between. The germline V gene encodes CDR1 MDHEN and CDR2 SYDVKM. The CDR3 is made up of 15 amino acids. The CDR3 DNA reads as TGTGCCAGCAGTTTAGCGGGTTCTGGCAATCAGCCCCAGCATTTT. This translates into CASSLAGSGNQPQHF.

The chain joins TRBV9 to TRBJ2-1; 11 bases fit TRBD2. This CDR3 is 18 amino acids long. Losses at the gene ends were 0 bases for V and 6 bases for J; bases not matched to a gene: 11. Germline-derived CDR1 and CDR2 are SGDLS and YYNGEE. The CDR3 nucleotides are TGTGCCAGCAGCGTAGTGTCGACTAGCGGGGCACATGGCAATGAGCAGTTCTTC. Its translation is CASSVVSTSGAHGNEQFF. The entire variable domain, with the rest obtained from reference TRBV9 and TRBJ2-1, is as follows: DSGVTQTPKHLITATGQRVTLRCSPRSGDLSVYWYQQSLDQGLQFLIQYYNGEERAKGNILERFSAQQFPDLHSELNLSSLELGDSALYFCASSVVSTSGAHGNEQFFGPGTRLTVL.

The chain links TRBV6-1 to TRBJ2-1; D ambiguous. The CDR3 is 17 residues long. Trimming removed 3 bases from V and 0 bases from J, with 15 bases in between. In germline, CDR1 is MNHNS, CDR2 SASEGT. CDR3: CASSDGEKLHSYNEQFF. In DNA form, the CDR3 reads TGTGCCAGCAGTGATGGGGAAAAGCTTCACTCCTACAATGAGCAGTTCTTC.

The V and J genes are TRBV5-1 and TRBJ2-2; D remains unclear. The CDR3 is made up of 16 amino acids. Looked up from germline, CDR1 is SGHRS and CDR2 is YFSETQ. Trimming removed 4 bases from V and 2 bases from J, with 15 bases in between. The DNA of the CDR3 is TGCGCCAGCAGCATACCAAAAGGGATCAACACCGGGGAGCTGTTTTTT. Residues: CASSIPKGINTGELFF. Full variable domain (remainder filled in from reference TRBV5-1 and TRBJ2-2): KAGVTQTPRYLIKTRGQQVTLSCSPISGHRSVSWYQQTPGQGLQFLFEYFSETQRNKGNFPGRFSGRQFSNSRSEMNVSTLELGDSALYLCASSIPKGINTGELFFGEGSRLTVL.